This is a list of T cell receptor beta chains from one sample in a study of cytomegalovirus exposure and HLA in healthy donors. Produced via immunoSEQ multiplex PCR; TCRdb's table is partial and in-frame only. The profile shows 110,000 or so clones, approximately 86% of them singletons. Specimen: PBMCs. These receptors all stem from a man younger than 35 in good health and CMV-seropositive. Each CDR3 is given without its conserved first and last residue. Not all rows give a size; the values are once, few, many and, for expanded clones, a class.

TRBJ2-1 | - | TRBV4-3 | ASSHTLGGGHNEQF
TRBJ2-7 | once | TRBV7-9 | ASSWGGQGYEQY
TRBJ1-6 | - | TRBV5-4 | ASSSSPGEVSPLH
TRBJ2-5 | once | TRBV6-5 | ASSSGQGGAQTQY
TRBJ2-3 | - | TRBV2 | ASSATEVLDTQY
TRBJ1-1 | once | TRBV9 | ASSVQGNTEAF
TRBJ1-1 | - | TRBV7-2 | ASSSTLNTEAF
TRBJ1-4 | - | TRBV5-4 | ASSAGQSNEKLF
TRBJ2-5 | - | TRBV6-1 | ASLLNRQETQY
TRBJ2-3 | - | TRBV20-1 | SSDSVATQY
TRBJ1-4 | - | TRBV25-1 | ASSDRNEKLF
TRBJ2-2 | - | TRBV10-1 | ASSDLNETVAGELF
TRBJ2-1 | few | TRBV2 | ASSRRSVGQGREQF
TRBJ1-2 | - | TRBV5-4 | ASSLPGQTLGYT
TRBJ1-2 | - | TRBV18 | ASSAGQGYGYT
TRBJ1-1 | - | TRBV25-1 | ASSGGIGPAF
TRBJ2-7 | few | TRBV2 | ASSEGAIYEQY